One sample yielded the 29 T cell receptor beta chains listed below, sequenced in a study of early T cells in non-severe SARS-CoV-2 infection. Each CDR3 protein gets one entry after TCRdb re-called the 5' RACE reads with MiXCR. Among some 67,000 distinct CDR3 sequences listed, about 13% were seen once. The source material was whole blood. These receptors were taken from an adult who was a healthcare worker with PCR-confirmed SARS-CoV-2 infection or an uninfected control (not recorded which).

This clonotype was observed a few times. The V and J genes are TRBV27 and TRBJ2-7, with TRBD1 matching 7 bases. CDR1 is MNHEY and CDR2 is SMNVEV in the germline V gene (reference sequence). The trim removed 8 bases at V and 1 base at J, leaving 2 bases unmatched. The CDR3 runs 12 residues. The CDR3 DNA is TGTGCCAGCCGACAGGGTTCCTACGAGCAGTACTTC. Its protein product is CASRQGSYEQYF.

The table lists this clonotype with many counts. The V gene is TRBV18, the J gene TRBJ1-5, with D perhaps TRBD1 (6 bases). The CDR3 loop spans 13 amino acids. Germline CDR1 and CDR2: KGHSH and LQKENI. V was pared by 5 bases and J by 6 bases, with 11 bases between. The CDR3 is CASSLDSFQPQHF. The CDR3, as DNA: TGTGCCAGCTCATTGGACAGTTTTCAGCCCCAGCATTTT.

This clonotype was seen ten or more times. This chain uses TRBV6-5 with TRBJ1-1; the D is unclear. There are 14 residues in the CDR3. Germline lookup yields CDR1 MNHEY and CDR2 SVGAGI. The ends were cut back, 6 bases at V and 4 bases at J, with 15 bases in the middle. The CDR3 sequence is CASSPFMVGTEAFF. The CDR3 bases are TGTGCCAGCAGCCCCTTCATGGTGGGCACTGAAGCTTTCTTT.

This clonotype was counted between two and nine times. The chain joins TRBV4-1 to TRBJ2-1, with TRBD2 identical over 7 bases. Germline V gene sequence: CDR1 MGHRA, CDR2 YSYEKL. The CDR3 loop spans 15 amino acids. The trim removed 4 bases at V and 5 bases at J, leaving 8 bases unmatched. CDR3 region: CASSLLSGTHNEQFF. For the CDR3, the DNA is TGCGCCAGCAGCCTCCTGAGCGGGACCCACAATGAGCAGTTCTTC.

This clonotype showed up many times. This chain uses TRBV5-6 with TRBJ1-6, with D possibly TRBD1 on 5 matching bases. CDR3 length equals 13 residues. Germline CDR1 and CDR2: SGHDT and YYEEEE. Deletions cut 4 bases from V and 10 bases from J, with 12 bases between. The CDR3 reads CASSRREGSPLHF. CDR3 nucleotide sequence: TGTGCCAGCAGCCGCAGGGAGGGATCACCCCTCCACTTT.

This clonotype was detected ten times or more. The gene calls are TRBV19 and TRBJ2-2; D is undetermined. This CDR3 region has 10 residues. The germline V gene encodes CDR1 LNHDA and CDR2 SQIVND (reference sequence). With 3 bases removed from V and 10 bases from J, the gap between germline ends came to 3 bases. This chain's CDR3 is CASSMVELFF. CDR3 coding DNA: TGTGCCAGTAGTATGGTGGAGCTGTTTTTT.

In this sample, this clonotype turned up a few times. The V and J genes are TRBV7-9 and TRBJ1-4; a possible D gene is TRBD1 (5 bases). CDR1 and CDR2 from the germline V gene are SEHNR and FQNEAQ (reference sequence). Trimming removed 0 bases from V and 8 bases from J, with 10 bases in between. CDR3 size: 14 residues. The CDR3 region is CASSLAGGGEKLFF. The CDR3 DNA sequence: TGTGCCAGCAGCTTAGCTGGGGGAGGCGAAAAACTGTTTTTT.

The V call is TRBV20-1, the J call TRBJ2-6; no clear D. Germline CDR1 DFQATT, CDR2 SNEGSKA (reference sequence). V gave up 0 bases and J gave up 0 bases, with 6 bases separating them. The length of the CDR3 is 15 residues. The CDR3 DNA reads TGCAGTGCTAGAGATCGCAACTCTGGGGCCAACGTCCTGACTTTC. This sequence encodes CSARDRNSGANVLTF.

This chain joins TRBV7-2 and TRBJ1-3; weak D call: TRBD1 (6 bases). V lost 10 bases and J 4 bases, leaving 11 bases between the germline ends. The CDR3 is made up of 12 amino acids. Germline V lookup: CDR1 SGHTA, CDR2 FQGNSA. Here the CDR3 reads CAISGAGNTIYF. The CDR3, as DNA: TGTGCCATCTCGGGGGCGGGAAACACCATATATTTT.

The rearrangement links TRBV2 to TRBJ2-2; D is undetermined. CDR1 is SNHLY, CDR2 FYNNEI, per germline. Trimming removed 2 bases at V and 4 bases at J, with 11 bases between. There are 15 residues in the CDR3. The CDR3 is CASSELGRGTGELFF. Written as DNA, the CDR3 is TGTGCCAGCAGTGAATTGGGAAGAGGCACCGGGGAGCTGTTTTTT.

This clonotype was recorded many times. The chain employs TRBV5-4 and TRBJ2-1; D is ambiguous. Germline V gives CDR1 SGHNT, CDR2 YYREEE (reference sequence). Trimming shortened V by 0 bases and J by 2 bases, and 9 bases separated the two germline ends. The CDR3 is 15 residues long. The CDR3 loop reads CASSLGRATYNEQFF. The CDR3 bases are TGTGCCAGCAGCTTGGGCCGAGCGACCTACAATGAGCAGTTCTTC.

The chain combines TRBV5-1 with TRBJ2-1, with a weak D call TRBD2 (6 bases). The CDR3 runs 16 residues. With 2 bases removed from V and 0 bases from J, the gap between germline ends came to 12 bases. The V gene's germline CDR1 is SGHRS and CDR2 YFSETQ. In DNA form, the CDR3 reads TGCGCCAGCAGCTTCGGGGGTCTGAGCTCCTACAATGAGCAGTTCTTC. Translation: CASSFGGLSSYNEQFF.

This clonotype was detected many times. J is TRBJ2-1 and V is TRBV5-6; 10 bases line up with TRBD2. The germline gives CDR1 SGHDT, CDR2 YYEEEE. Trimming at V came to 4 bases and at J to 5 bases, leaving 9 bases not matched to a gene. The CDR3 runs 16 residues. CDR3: CASSLRGLALNNEQFF. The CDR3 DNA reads TGTGCCAGCAGCCTTAGGGGACTAGCGCTAAACAATGAGCAGTTCTTC.

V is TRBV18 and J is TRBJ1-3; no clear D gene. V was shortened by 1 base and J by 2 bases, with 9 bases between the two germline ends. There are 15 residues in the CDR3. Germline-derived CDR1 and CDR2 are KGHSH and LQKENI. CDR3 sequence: CASSPQQQAGNTIYF. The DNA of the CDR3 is TGTGCCAGCTCACCACAACAGCAGGCTGGAAACACCATATATTTT.

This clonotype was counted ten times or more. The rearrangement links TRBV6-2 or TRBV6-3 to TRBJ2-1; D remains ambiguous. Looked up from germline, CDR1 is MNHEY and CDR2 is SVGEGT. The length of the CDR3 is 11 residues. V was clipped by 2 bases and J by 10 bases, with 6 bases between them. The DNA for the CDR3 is TGTGCCAGCAGTTACATCGGAGAGCAGTTCTTC. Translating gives CASSYIGEQFF.

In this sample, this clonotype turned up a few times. In nucleotides, the CDR3 is TGTGCCAGCAGTCCTGGTAGCGAGGGAAACAATGAGCAGTTCTTC. It encodes CASSPGSEGNNEQFF. This sequence joins TRBV6-4 and TRBJ2-1; the D gene is possibly TRBD2 (5 bases). V was cut by 5 bases and J by 5 bases, with 16 bases left in between. The CDR3 length is 15 residues. In germline, CDR1 is MRHNA, CDR2 SNTAGT.

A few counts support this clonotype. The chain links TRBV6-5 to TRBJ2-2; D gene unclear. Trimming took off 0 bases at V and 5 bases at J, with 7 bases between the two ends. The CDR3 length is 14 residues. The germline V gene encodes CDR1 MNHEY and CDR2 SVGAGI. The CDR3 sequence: CASSYSRLTGELFF. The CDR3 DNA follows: TGTGCCAGCAGTTACTCAAGGCTGACCGGGGAGCTGTTTTTT.

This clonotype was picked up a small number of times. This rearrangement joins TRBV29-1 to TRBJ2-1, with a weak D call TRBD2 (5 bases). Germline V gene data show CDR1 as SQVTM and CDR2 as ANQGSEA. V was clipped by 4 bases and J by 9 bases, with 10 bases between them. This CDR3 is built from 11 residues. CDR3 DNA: TGCAGCGTTGGAGGGTTGGGTGAGCAGTTCTTC. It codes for CSVGGLGEQFF.

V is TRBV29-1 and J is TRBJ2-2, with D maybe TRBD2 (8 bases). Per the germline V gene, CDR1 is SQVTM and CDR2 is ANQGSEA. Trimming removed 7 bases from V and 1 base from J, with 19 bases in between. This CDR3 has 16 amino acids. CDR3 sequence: CSARGREDLNTGELFF. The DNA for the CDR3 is TGCAGCGCGAGGGGGCGGGAGGACCTGAACACCGGGGAGCTGTTTTTT.

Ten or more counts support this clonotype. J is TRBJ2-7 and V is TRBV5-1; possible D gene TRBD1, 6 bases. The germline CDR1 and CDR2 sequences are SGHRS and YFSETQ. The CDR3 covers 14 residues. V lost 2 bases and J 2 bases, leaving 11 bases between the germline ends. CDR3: CASSFSGDPYEQYF. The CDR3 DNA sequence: TGCGCCAGCAGCTTTTCAGGGGACCCCTACGAGCAGTACTTC.

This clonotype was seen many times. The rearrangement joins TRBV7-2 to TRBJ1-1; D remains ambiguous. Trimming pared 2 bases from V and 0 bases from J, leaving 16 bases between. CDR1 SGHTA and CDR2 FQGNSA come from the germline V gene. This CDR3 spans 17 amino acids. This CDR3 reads CASSLLSGRTMNTEAFF. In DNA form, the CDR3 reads TGTGCCAGCAGCTTACTAAGCGGGCGTACCATGAACACTGAAGCTTTCTTT.

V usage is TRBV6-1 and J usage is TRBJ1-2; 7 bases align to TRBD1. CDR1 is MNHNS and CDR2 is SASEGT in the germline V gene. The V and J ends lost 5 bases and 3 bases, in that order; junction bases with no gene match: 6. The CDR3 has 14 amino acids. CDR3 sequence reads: CASSSQGSDYGYTF. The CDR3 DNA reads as TGTGCCAGCAGTTCACAGGGGTCGGACTATGGCTACACCTTC.

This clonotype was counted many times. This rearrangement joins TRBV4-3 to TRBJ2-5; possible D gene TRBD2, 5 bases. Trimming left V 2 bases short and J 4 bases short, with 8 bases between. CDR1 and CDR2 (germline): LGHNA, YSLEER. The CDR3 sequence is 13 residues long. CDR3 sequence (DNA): TGCGCCAGCAGCCAAATCCGGGGAGAGACCCAGTACTTC. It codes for CASSQIRGETQYF.

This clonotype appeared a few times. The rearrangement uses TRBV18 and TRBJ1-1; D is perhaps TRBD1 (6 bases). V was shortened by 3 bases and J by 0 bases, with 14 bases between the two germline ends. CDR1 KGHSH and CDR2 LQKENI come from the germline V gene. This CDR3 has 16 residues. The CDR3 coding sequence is TGTGCCAGCTCACCTAACCCGGGACACCTGAACACTGAAGCTTTCTTT. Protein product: CASSPNPGHLNTEAFF.

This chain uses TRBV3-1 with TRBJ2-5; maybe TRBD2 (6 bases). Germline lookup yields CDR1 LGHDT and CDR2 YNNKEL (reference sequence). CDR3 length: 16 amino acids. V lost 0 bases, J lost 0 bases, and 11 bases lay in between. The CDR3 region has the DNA TGTGCCAGCAGCCAAGATAGAGCGGGCCACCAAGAGACCCAGTACTTC. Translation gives CASSQDRAGHQETQYF.

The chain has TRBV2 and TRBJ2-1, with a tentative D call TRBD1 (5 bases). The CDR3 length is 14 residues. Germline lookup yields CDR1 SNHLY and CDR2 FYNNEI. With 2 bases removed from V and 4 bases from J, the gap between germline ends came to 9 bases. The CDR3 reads CASSERGVYNEQFF. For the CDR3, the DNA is TGTGCCAGCAGTGAAAGGGGCGTTTACAATGAGCAGTTCTTC.

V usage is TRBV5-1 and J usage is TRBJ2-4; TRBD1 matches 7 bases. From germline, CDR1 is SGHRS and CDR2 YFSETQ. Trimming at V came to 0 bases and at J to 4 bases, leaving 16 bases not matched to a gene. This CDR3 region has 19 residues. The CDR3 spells CASSLGWTAAGGSKNIQYF. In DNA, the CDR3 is TGCGCCAGCAGCTTGGGGTGGACAGCAGCAGGGGGTTCAAAAAACATTCAGTACTTC.

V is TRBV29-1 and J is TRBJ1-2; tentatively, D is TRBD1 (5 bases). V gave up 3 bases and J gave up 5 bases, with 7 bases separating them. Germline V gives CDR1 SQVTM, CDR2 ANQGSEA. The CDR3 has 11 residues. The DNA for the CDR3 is TGCAGCGTTGAGACAGCTTATGGCTACACCTTC. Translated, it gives CSVETAYGYTF.

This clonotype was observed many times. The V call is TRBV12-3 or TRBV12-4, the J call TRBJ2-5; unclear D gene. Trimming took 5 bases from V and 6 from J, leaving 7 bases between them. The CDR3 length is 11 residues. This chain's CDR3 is CASSAGQTQYF. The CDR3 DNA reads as TGTGCCAGCAGTGCCGGGCAGACCCAGTACTTC.